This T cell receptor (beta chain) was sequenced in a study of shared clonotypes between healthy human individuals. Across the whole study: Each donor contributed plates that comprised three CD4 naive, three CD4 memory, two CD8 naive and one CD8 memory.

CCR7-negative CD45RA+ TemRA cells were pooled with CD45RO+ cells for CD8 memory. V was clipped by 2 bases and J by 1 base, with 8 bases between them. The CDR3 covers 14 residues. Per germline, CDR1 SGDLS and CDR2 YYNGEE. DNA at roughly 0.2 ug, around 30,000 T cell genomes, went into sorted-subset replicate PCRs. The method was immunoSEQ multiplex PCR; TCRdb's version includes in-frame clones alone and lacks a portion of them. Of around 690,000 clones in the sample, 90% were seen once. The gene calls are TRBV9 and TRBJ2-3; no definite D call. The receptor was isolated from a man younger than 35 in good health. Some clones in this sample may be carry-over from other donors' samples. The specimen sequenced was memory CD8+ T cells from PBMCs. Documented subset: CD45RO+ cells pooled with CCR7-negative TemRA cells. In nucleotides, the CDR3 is TGTGCCAGCAGCGTTAACGTCGGCACAGATACGCAGTATTTT. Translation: CASSVNVGTDTQYF.